This entry lists 21 T cell receptor beta chains sequenced from one sample in a study of blood T cell repertoires in COVID-19. The method was immunoSEQ multiplex PCR; TCRdb's version includes in-frame clones alone and lacks a portion of them. The sample contains about 210,000 clones, about 83% of which appear only once. Specimen: peripheral blood. These receptors all stem from a woman between 50 and 59 years old with active or convalescent COVID-19.

This clone occurred a few times. The V and J genes are TRBV21-1 and TRBJ1-6; the table gives TRBD1 as D, unverified against the DNA. TRBV21-1 is recorded as a pseudogene. This CDR3 spans 15 amino acids. The CDR3, as DNA: TGTGCCAGCAACCTCGGGACAGGGTATAATTCACCCCTCCACTTT. This sequence encodes CASNLGTGYNSPLHF.

The chain recombines TRBV20-1 with TRBJ2-5; TRBD2 matches at 7 bases. The CDR3 runs 11 residues. V gave up 5 bases and J gave up 5 bases; unmatched junction bases: 2. The germline gives CDR1 DFQATT, CDR2 SNEGSKA (reference sequence). CDR3 sequence: CSAYGGETQYF. In nucleotides, the CDR3 is TGCAGTGCTTACGGGGGGGAGACCCAGTACTTC.

The rearrangement uses TRBV6-1 and TRBJ2-3, with TRBD2 matching 12 bases. The CDR3 length is 15 residues. Germline assignment: CDR1 MNHNS and CDR2 SASEGT. Unmatched junction bases numbered 7, after V lost 8 bases and J lost 4 bases. The CDR3 nucleotides read TGTGCCAGCGCGCGGACTAGCGGGAACTCAGATACGCAGTATTTT. This translates into CASARTSGNSDTQYF.

This clone was recorded only once. The rearrangement links TRBV7-9 to TRBJ1-2; no firm D call. The CDR3 consists of 16 residues. Between the trimmed V and J ends, which lost 1 base and 4 bases, there was a span of 16 bases. Germline values: CDR1 SEHNR, CDR2 FQNEAQ (reference sequence). CDR3: CASSLVAVELSYGYTF. In nucleotides, the CDR3 is TGTGCCAGCAGCTTAGTCGCAGTGGAACTAAGCTATGGCTACACCTTC.

The CDR3 nucleotides are TGTGCCAGCAGCTTGAGCACCCTCGAGGAGGATGGCTACACCTTC. It codes for CASSLSTLEEDGYTF. V is TRBV7-6 and J is TRBJ1-2; D ambiguous. V lost 3 bases and J lost 6, with 17 bases in between. The CDR3 is made up of 15 amino acids. CDR1 and CDR2 from the germline V gene are SGHVS and FNYEAQ. Combining the CDR3 with reference TRBV7-6 and TRBJ1-2 gives the whole variable domain GAGVSQSPRYKVTKRGQDVALRCDPISGHVSLYWYRQALGQGPEFLTYFNYEAQQDKSGLPNDRFSAERPEGSISTLTIQRTEQRDSAMYRCASSLSTLEEDGYTFGSGTRLTVV.

The rearrangement uses TRBV6-5 and TRBJ1-2; TRBD1 might be the D (5 bases). V was trimmed by 5 bases and J by 3 bases, leaving 16 bases between them. The CDR3 runs to 15 residues. CDR1 is MNHEY, CDR2 SVGAGI, per germline. In DNA form, the CDR3 reads TGTGCCAGCAGTCCACCTGGGGCAGCCGACTATGGCTACACCTTC. Its protein product is CASSPPGAADYGYTF.

Concerning this clone itself: The junction differs from germline at one of its ends, possibly a read error. The CDR3: CAWSRYSGSNVLTF. CDR3 in DNA: TGTGCCTGGAGCAGGTACTCTGGGTCCAACGTCCTGACTTTC. The chain links TRBV30 to TRBJ2-6, with D uncertain. Germline V gene sequence: CDR1 GTSNPN, CDR2 SVGIG (reference sequence). This CDR3 comprises 14 residues.

The rearrangement uses TRBV7-2 and TRBJ2-3, with 7 bases matching TRBD2. The V gene end was trimmed by 4 bases and the J gene end by 6 bases; junction bases not matched to a gene: 13. CDR3 length equals 16 residues. Germline lookup yields CDR1 SGHTA and CDR2 FQGNSA. In nucleotides, the CDR3 is TGTGCCAGCAGCTGGGGCGGGGGTGACTACCCGGATACGCAGTATTTT. It yields the protein CASSWGGGDYPDTQYF.

The V call is TRBV4-1, the J call TRBJ1-3; 8 bases agree with TRBD1. CDR3 length equals 15 residues. Trimming removed 3 bases from V and 0 bases from J; junction bases left unmatched: 1. Germline-derived CDR1 and CDR2 are MGHRA and YSYEKL. The CDR3 DNA is TGCGCCAGCAGCCACGACAGGGGCTCTGGAAACACCATATATTTT. Its protein product is CASSHDRGSGNTIYF.

The rearrangement links TRBV28 to TRBJ2-3, with TRBD2 matching over 13 bases. CDR3 length: 15 amino acids. V shed 6 bases and J 6 bases; nucleotides not matched to a gene: 6. CDR1 is MDHEN, CDR2 SYDVKM, per germline. The CDR3 reads CASRRTSGSGDTQYF. In DNA form, the CDR3 reads TGTGCCAGCAGGAGGACTAGCGGGAGCGGTGATACGCAGTATTTT.

This clone was detected a few times. This rearrangement joins TRBV19 to TRBJ2-3, with 10 bases matching TRBD1. CDR1 and CDR2 from the germline V gene are LNHDA and SQIVND (reference sequence). This CDR3 region has 16 residues. The V segment lost 1 base and the J segment 2 bases; nucleotides outside the gene matches: 3. CDR3: CASSIGGQGFTDTQYF. CDR3 DNA sequence: TGTGCCAGTAGTATAGGGGGACAGGGGTTCACAGATACGCAGTATTTT.

The CDR3 coding sequence is TGTGCCAGCATCATAGGCGGCAGGAACACTGAAGCTTTCTTT. This encodes CASIIGGRNTEAFF. The chain combines TRBV2 with TRBJ1-1; D is undetermined. Germline CDR1 and CDR2: SNHLY and FYNNEI. Trimming left V 7 bases short and J 1 base short, with 13 bases between. The length of the CDR3 is 14 residues.

This rearrangement joins TRBV29-1 to TRBJ2-1; 7 bases are shared with TRBD1. This CDR3 has 11 amino acids. Germline assignment: CDR1 SQVTM and CDR2 ANQGSEA. Trimming at V came to 7 bases and at J to 7 bases, leaving 4 bases not matched to a gene. Here the CDR3 reads CSGSRGNEQFF. CDR3 bases: TGCAGCGGATCCAGGGGGAATGAGCAGTTCTTC.

Here the CDR3 reads CASSKGRGPSEAFF. In nucleotides, the CDR3 is TGTGCCAGTAGTAAGGGCAGGGGGCCATCTGAAGCTTTCTTT. The rearrangement links TRBV19 to TRBJ1-1, with 8 bases lining up with TRBD1. CDR3 length: 14 residues. Germline CDR1 is LNHDA and CDR2 is SQIVND (reference sequence). The junction had 7 bases not matched to a gene; V was cut back by 4 bases and J by 6 bases.

The V gene is TRBV10-3, the J gene TRBJ1-6; TRBD1 agrees at 8 bases. The CDR3 totals 16 residues. CDR1 is ENHRY and CDR2 is SYGVKD in the germline V gene. The ends lost 0 bases at V and 10 bases at J; junction bases unmatched: 8. The CDR3 region is CAISESHPGQVSPLHF. CDR3 DNA: TGTGCCATCAGTGAGTCACATCCGGGACAGGTCTCACCCCTCCACTTT.

The rearrangement joins TRBV24-1 to TRBJ1-2, with 11 nucleotides matching TRBD1. J lost 6 bases, V lost 3 bases, and 5 bases had no gene match. The CDR3 totals 15 residues. Germline CDR1 KGHDR, CDR2 SFDVKD. CDR3 coding DNA: TGTGCCACCAGTGATCCCACGGGACAGGGGGATGGCTACACCTTC. Encoded protein: CATSDPTGQGDGYTF.

The V gene is TRBV19, the J gene TRBJ1-2; 9 nucleotides line up with TRBD1. Losses at the gene ends were 9 bases for V and 7 bases for J; bases not matched to a gene: 6. Germline CDR1 and CDR2: LNHDA and SQIVND (reference sequence). The CDR3 extends over 12 amino acids. DNA for the CDR3: TGTGCCAGCGAGGGACAGGGACCTGGCTACACCTTC. The encoded protein is CASEGQGPGYTF. Full variable domain (missing parts from reference TRBV19 and TRBJ1-2): DGGITQSPKYLFRKEGQNVTLSCEQNLNHDAMYWYRQDPGQGLRLIYYSQIVNDFQKGDIAEGYSVSREKKESFPLTVTSAQKNPTAFYLCASEGQGPGYTFGSGTRLTVV.

The chain uses TRBV6-5 and TRBJ1-1; D gene unclear. The CDR3 totals 15 residues. From germline, CDR1 is MNHEY and CDR2 SVGAGI. Deletions cut 0 bases from V and 5 bases from J, with 13 bases between. In DNA, the CDR3 is TGTGCCAGCAGTTACTCGTCCGTGGGAGGAACTGAAGCTTTCTTT. Its protein product is CASSYSSVGGTEAFF.

The rearrangement joins TRBV13 to TRBJ1-2, with D uncertain. Germline V gene data show CDR1 as PRHDT and CDR2 as FYEKMQ (reference sequence). Trimming shortened V by 0 bases and J by 6 bases, and 11 bases separated the two germline ends. The CDR3 has 14 residues. The CDR3 sequence: CASSLGTVPHGYTF. DNA for the CDR3: TGTGCCAGCAGCTTAGGAACAGTCCCTCATGGCTACACCTTC.

The rearrangement joins TRBV2 to TRBJ1-2, with D possibly TRBD1 on 6 matching bases. CDR3 length: 13 residues. Between the trimmed V and J ends, which lost 6 bases and 8 bases, there was a span of 16 bases. CDR1 SNHLY and CDR2 FYNNEI come from the germline V gene. The CDR3 bases are TGTGCCAGCAGCCTGGACAGCCTGGGGGGCTACACCTTC. It encodes CASSLDSLGGYTF.

The chain is built from TRBV5-1 and TRBJ2-3; D is possibly TRBD2 (7 bases). Germline lookup yields CDR1 SGHRS and CDR2 YFSETQ. V was trimmed by 5 bases and J by 4 bases, leaving 17 bases between them. The CDR3 contains 15 residues. CDR3: CASRRGLLGADTQYF. The CDR3, as DNA: TGCGCCAGCAGGCGGGGGCTACTCGGGGCAGATACGCAGTATTTT.